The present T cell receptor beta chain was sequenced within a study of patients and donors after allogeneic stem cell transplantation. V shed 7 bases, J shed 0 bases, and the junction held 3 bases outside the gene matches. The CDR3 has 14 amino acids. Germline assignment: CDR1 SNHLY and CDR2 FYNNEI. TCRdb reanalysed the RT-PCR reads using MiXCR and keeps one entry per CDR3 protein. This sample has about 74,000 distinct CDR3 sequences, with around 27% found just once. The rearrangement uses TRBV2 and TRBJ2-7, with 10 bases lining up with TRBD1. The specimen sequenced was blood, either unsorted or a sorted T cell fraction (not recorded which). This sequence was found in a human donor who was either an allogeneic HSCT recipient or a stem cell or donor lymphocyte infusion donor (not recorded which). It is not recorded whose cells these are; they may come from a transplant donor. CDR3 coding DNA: TGTGCCAGCACCGGGACAGGGGTCTCCTACGAGCAGTACTTC. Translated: CASTGTGVSYEQYF.